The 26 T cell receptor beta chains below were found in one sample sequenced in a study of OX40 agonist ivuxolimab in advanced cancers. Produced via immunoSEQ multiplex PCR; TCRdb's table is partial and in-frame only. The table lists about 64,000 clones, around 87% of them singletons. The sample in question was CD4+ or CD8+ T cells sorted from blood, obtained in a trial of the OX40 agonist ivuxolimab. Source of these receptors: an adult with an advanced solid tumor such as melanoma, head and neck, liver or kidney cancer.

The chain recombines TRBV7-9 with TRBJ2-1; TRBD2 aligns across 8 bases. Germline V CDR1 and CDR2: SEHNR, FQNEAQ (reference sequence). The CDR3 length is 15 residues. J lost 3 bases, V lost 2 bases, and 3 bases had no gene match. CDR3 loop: CASSLTGRDYNEQFF. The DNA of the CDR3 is TGTGCCAGCAGCTTAACCGGGAGGGACTACAATGAGCAGTTCTTC.

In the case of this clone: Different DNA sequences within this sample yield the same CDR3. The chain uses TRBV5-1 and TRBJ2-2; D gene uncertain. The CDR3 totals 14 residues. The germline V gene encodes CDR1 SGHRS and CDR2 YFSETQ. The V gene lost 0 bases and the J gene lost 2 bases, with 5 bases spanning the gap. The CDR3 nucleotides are TGCGCCAGCAGCTTGGAAGCTAACACCGGGGAGCTGTTTTTT. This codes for CASSLEANTGELFF.

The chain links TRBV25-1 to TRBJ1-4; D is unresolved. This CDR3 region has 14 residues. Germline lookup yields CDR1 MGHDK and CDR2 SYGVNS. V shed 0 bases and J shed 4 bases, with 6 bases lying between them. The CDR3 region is CASSEYRNNEKLFF. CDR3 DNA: TGTGCCAGCAGTGAATACAGGAATAATGAAAAACTGTTTTTT.

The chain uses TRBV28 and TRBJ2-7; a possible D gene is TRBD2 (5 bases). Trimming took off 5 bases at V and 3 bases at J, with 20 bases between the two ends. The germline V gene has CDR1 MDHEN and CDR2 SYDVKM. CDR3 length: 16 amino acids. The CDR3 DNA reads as TGTGCCAGCAGTCCATTGATTCAGCGGAAATACTACGAGCAGTACTTC. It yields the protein CASSPLIQRKYYEQYF.

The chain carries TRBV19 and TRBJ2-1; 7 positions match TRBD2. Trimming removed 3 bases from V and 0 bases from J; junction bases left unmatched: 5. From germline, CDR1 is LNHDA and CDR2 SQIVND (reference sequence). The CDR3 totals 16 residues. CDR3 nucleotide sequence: TGTGCCAGTAGTATTATTGGCGGGAGCTCCTACAATGAGCAGTTCTTC. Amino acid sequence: CASSIIGGSSYNEQFF.

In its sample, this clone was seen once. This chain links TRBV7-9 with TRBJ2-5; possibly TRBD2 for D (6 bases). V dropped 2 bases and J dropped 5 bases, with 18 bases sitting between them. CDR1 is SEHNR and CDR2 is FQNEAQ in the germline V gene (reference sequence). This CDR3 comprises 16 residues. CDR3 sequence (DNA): TGTGCCAGCAGCTTACGGTCCGGAGGGGCGCGTGAGACCCAGTACTTC. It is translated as CASSLRSGGARETQYF.

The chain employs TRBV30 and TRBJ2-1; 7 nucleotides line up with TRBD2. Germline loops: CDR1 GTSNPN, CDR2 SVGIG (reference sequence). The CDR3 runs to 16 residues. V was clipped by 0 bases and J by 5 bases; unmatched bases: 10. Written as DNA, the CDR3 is TGTGCCTGGAGTGTGACTAGCCGACCCACTGACAATGAGCAGTTCTTC. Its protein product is CAWSVTSRPTDNEQFF.

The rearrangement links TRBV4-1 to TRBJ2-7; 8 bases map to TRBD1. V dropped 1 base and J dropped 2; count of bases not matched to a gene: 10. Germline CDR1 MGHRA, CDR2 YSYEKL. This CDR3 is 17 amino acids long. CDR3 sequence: CASSQVLSLGQAYEQYF. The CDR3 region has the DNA TGCGCCAGCAGCCAAGTTTTGAGCCTGGGACAGGCCTACGAGCAGTACTTC.

DNA of the CDR3: TGTGCCAGCAGTTACTCTGAGGGATATGGCTACACCTTC. Translating gives CASSYSEGYGYTF. The chain uses TRBV6-5 and TRBJ1-2; no definite D call. CDR1 is MNHEY and CDR2 is SVGAGI in the germline V gene. V lost 0 bases to trimming and J lost 5 bases, with 7 bases between them. The length of the CDR3 is 13 residues.

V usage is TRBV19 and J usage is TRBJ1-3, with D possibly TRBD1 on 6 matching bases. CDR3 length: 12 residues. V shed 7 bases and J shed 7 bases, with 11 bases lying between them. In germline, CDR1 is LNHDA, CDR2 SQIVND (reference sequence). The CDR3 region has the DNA TGTGCCAGTACCAGGGGAAGGAACACCATATATTTT. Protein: CASTRGRNTIYF.

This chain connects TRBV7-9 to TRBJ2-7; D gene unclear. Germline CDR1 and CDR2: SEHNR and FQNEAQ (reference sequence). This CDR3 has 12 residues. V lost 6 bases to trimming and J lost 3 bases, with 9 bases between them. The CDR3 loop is CASRSDGYEQYF. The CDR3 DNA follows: TGTGCCAGCAGATCCGACGGCTACGAGCAGTACTTC.

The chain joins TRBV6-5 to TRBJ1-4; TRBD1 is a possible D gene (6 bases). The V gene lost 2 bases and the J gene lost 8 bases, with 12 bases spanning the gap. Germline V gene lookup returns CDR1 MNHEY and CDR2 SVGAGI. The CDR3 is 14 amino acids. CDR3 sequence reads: CASSYTGADEKLFF. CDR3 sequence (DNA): TGTGCCAGCAGTTACACGGGGGCGGACGAAAAACTGTTTTTT.

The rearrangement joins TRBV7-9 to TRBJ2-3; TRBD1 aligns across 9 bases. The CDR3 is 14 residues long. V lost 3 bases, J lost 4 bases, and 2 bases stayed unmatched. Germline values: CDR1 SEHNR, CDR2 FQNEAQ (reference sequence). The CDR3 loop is CASSFNRGPDTQYF. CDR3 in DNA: TGTGCCAGCAGCTTCAACAGGGGGCCAGATACGCAGTATTTT.

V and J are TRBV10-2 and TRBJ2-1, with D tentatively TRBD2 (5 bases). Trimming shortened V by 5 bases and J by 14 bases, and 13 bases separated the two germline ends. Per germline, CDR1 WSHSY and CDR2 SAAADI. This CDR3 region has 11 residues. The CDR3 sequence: CASSQDSKEFF. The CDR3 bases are TGCGCCAGCAGTCAGGACTCTAAGGAGTTCTTC.

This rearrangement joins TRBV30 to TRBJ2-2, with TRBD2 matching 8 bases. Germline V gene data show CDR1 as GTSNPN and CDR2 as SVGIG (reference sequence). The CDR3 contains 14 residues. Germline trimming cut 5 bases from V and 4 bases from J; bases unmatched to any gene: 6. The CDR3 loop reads CAWCSGASTGELFF. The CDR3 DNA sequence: TGTGCCTGGTGTAGCGGGGCCAGCACCGGGGAGCTGTTTTTT.

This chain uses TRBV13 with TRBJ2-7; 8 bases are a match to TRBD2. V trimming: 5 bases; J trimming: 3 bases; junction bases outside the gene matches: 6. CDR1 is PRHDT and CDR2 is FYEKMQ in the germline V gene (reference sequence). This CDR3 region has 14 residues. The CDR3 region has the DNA TGTGCCAGCAGCGGCCCCGGGACTAGCTACGAGCAGTACTTC. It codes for CASSGPGTSYEQYF.

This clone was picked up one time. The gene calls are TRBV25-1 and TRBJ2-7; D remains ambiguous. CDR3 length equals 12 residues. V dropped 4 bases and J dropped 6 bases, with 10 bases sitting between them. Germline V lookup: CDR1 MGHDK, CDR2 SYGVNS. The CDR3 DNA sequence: TGTGCCAGCAGTGGATTAGCCGTCGAGCAGTACTTC. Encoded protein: CASSGLAVEQYF.

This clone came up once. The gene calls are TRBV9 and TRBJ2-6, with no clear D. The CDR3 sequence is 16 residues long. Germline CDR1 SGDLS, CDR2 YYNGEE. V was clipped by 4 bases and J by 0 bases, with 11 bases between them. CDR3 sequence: CASSPLLISGANVLTF. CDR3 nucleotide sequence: TGTGCCAGCAGCCCTCTCCTGATCTCTGGGGCCAACGTCCTGACTTTC.

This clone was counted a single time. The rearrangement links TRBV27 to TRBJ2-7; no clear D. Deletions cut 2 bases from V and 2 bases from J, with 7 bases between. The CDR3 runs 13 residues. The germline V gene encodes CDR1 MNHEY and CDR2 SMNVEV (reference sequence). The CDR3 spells CASSLSVAYEQYF. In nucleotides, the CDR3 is TGTGCCAGCAGTTTAAGCGTCGCCTACGAGCAGTACTTC.

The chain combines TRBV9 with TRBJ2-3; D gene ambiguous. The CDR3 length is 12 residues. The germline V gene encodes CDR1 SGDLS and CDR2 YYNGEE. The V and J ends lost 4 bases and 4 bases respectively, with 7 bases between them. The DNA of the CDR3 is TGTGCCAGCAGCCCAAATCCAGATACGCAGTATTTT. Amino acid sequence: CASSPNPDTQYF.

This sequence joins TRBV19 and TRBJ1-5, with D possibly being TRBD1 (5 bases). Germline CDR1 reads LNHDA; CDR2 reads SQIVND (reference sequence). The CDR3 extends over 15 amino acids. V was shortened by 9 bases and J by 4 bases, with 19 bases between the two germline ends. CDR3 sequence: CASIPFGAANQPQHF. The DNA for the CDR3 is TGTGCCAGCATCCCCTTTGGGGCAGCGAATCAGCCCCAGCATTTT.

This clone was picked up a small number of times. In DNA, the CDR3 is TGTGCCAGCAGTGAGTTGGGGGTATTTTACTACGAGCAGTACTTC. Protein: CASSELGVFYYEQYF. The genes are TRBV2 and TRBJ2-7; D possibly matches TRBD1 or TRBD2 (5 bases each). The germline V and J ends were trimmed by 3 bases and 3 bases, with 15 bases remaining between them. Germline loops: CDR1 SNHLY, CDR2 FYNNEI. This CDR3 contains 15 residues.

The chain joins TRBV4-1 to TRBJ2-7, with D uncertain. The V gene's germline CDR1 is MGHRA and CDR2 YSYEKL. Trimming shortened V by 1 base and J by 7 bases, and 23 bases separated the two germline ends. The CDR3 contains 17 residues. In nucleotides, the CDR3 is TGCGCCAGCAGCCAAGGAGGTGCCTCTCCCTCCCTTTTGGAGCAGTACTTC. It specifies CASSQGGASPSLLEQYF.

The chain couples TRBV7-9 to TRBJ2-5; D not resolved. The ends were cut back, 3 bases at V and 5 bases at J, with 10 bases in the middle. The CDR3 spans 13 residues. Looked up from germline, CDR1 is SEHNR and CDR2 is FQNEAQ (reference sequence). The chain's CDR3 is CASSFLLMETQYF. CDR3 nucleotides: TGTGCCAGCAGCTTTTTACTAATGGAGACCCAGTACTTC.

The CDR3 region is CASSKLCVGPNIQYF. The CDR3, as DNA: TGTGCCAGCAGCAAACTGTGTGTGGGTCCGAACATTCAGTACTTC. The rearrangement joins TRBV21-1 to TRBJ2-4. TRBV21-1 is a pseudogene segment. This CDR3 has 15 amino acids.

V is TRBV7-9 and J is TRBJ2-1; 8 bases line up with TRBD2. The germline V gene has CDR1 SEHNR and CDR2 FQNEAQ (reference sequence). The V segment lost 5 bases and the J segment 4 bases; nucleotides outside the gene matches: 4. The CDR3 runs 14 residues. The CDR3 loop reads CASSQGLGYNEQFF. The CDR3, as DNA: TGTGCCAGCAGCCAGGGACTAGGTTACAATGAGCAGTTCTTC.